What follows describes a single TCR beta chain. The CDR3 is 16 residues long. Germline CDR1 SEHNR, CDR2 FQNEAQ (reference sequence). V shed 5 bases and J shed 6 bases, with 19 bases lying between them. This specimen comes from a study of blood T cell repertoires in COVID-19. TCRdb keeps only in-frame clones here, not all; method: immunoSEQ multiplex PCR. This table has 350,000 to 400,000 clones, about 89% appearing once. The origin of this receptor is a woman in her forties who had been exposed to COVID-19. This sequence joins TRBV7-9 and TRBJ1-4; D is unclear. Sample: PBMCs or T cells enriched from blood (not recorded which). CDR3 DNA sequence: TGTGCCAGCAGCCGCCCGGTGTCAGAGGTGGATGAAAAACTGTTTTTT. It is translated as CASSRPVSEVDEKLFF.